Given below is one T cell receptor (beta chain) in context. This specimen belongs to a study of blood T cell repertoires in COVID-19. Trimming took 5 bases from V and 10 from J; bases not matched to a gene: 8. Looked up from germline, CDR1 is LNHDA and CDR2 is SQIVND (reference sequence). There are 14 residues in the CDR3. Libraries were prepared by immunoSEQ multiplex PCR; TCRdb keeps only in-frame clonotypes and omits some of them. In the table there are more than 200,000 clones, about 90% of which are singletons. Within the 2 weeks before study entry, each person in the exposed group met a COVID-19 case.

The sequence was collected from a woman aged 25 to 45 who had been exposed to COVID-19. Source material: PBMCs or T cells enriched from blood (not recorded which). The J gene is TRBJ2-1, the V gene TRBV19, with 10 bases that match TRBD2. The CDR3 region has the DNA TGTGCCAGTAGTCGGTTAGCGGGAGGTAGGGAGCAGTTCTTC. Translation: CASSRLAGGREQFF.